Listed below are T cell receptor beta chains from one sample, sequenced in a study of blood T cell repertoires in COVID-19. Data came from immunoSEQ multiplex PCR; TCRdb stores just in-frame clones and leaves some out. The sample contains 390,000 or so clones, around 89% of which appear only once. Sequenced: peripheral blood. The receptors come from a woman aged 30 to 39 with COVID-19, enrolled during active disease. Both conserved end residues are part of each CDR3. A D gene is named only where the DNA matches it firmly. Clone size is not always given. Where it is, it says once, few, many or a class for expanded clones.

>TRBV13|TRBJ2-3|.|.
CASSPRQGGDTQYF
TGTGCCAGCAGCCCCCGACAGGGAGGAGATACGCAGTATTTT
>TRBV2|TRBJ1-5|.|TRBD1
CASSLDRANQPQHF
TGTGCCAGCAGCCTGGACAGGGCCAATCAGCCCCAGCATTTT
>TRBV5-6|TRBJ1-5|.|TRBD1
CASSSTGGYQPQHF
TGTGCCAGCAGCAGCACAGGGGGCTATCAGCCCCAGCATTTT
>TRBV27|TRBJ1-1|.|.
CASSLYPHTGGNTEAFF
TGTGCCAGCAGTTTATATCCCCACACCGGGGGGAACACTGAAGCTTTCTTT
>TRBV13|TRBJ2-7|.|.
CASSSPRVATGSYEQYF
TGTGCCAGCAGCTCCCCTCGGGTGGCCACTGGTAGCTACGAGCAGTACTTC
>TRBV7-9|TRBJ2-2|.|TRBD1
CASSAVRGQSGELFF
TGTGCCAGCAGCGCGGTCAGGGGGCAGTCCGGGGAGCTGTTTTTT
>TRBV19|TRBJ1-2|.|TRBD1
CASSTPRTGGARGYTF
TGTGCCAGTAGTACCCCTCGGACAGGGGGCGCTCGCGGCTACACCTTC
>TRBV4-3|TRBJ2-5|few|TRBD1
CASSQDWPGGETQYF
TGCGCCAGCAGCCAAGATTGGCCAGGGGGAGAGACCCAGTACTTC
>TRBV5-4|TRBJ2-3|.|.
CASSSSGSDTQYF
TGTGCCAGCAGCTCGTCTGGCTCCGATACGCAGTATTTT
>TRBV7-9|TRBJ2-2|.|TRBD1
CASSTRQGASTGELFF
TGTGCCAGCAGCACAAGACAGGGGGCCAGCACCGGGGAGCTGTTTTTT
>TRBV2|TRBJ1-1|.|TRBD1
CASSATGGRYTEAFF
TGTGCCAGCAGCGCAACAGGGGGCCGGTACACTGAAGCTTTCTTT
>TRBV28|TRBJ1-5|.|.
CASRKQVASTNQPQHF
TGTGCCAGCAGGAAACAGGTGGCAAGTACAAATCAGCCCCAGCATTTT
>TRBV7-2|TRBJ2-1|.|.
CASSLVSETSYNEQFF
TGTGCCAGCAGCTTAGTTAGCGAAACCTCCTACAATGAGCAGTTCTTC
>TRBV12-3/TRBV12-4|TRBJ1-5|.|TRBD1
CASSLGQKQPQHF
TGTGCCAGCAGTTTGGGACAGAAACAGCCCCAGCATTTT
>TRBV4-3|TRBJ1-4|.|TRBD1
CASSQGQGAPPNEKLFF
TGCGCCAGCAGCCAAGGGCAGGGGGCGCCTCCTAATGAAAAACTGTTTTTT
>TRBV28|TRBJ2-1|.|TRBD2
CASTYGREGYNEQFF
TGTGCCAGCACCTACGGAAGGGAGGGGTACAATGAGCAGTTCTTC
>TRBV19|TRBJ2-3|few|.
CASSKGSGGATTDTQYF
TGTGCCAGTAGTAAAGGGAGTGGGGGGGCGACCACAGATACGCAGTATTTT
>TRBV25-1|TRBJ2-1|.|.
CASSESAGTYHNEQFF
TGTGCCAGCAGTGAATCCGCAGGAACTTACCACAATGAGCAGTTCTTC
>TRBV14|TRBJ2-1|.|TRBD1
CASSLQQGGEQFF
TGTGCCAGCAGCCTCCAACAGGGGGGCGAGCAGTTCTTC
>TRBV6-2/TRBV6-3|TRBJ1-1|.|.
CASSFSTVRNEAFF
TGTGCCAGCAGTTTCTCGACAGTACGGAATGAAGCTTTCTTT
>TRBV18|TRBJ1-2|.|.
CASSPPGGQGASGYTF
TGTGCCAGCTCACCACCGGGAGGTCAAGGGGCAAGTGGCTACACCTTC
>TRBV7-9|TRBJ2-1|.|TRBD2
CASSQGAGGRSSKFF
TGTGCCAGCAGCCAAGGGGCAGGCGGGAGATCGAGCAAGTTCTTC
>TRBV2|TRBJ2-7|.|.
CASSDRGGSSYEQYF
TGTGCCAGCAGTGATCGCGGGGGCAGCTCCTACGAGCAGTACTTC
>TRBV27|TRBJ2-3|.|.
CASSLFGTDTQYF
TGTGCCAGCAGTTTATTCGGCACAGATACGCAGTATTTT
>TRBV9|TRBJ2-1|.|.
CASSVGLLNEQFF
TGTGCCAGCAGCGTAGGCCTACTCAATGAGCAGTTCTTC
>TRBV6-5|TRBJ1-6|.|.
CASSPAGGYNSPLHF
TGTGCCAGCAGCCCAGCGGGGGGCTATAATTCACCCCTCCACTTT
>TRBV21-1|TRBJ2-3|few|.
CASSKGIAGATDTQYF
TGTGCCAGCAGCAAAGGTATAGCGGGGGCCACAGATACGCAGTATTTT
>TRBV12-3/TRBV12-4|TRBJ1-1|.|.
CASSRGLNTEAFF
TGTGCCAGCAGCCGGGGATTGAACACTGAAGCTTTCTTT
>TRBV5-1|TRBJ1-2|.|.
CASTPSGPGRNHYGYTF
TGCGCCAGCACCCCGAGTGGGCCAGGGAGGAATCACTATGGCTACACCTTC
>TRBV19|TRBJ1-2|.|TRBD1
CASSSRQGPNYGYTF
TGTGCCAGTAGTTCCCGACAGGGACCTAACTATGGCTACACCTTC
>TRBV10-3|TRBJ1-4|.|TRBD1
CAMAIRTGVRTDYAEKLFF
TGTGCCATGGCGATTCGGACAGGGGTCCGCACTGATTACGCAGAAAAACTGTTTTTT
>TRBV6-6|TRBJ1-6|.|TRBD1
CASSSPDRAYNSPLHF
TGTGCCAGCAGTTCCCCGGACAGGGCTTATAATTCACCCCTCCACTTT
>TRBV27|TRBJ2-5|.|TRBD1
CASSPNRGRSQETQYF
TGTGCCAGCAGTCCCAACAGGGGCAGAAGCCAAGAGACCCAGTACTTC
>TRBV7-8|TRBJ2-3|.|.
CASRHRGSGTDTQYF
TGTGCCAGCAGGCATCGGGGGAGCGGCACAGATACGCAGTATTTT
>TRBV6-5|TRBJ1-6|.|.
CASSYQGRVNSPLHF
TGTGCCAGCAGTTACCAAGGCAGGGTCAATTCACCCCTCCACTTT
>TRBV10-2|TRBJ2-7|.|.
CASREDNINSEQYF
TGCGCCAGCCGAGAGGACAACATAAACTCGGAGCAGTACTTC
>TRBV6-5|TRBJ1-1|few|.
CASSYGRGTEAFF
TGTGCCAGCAGTTACGGCAGGGGCACTGAAGCTTTCTTT
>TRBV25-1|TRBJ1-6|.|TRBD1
CASSGRTGHNSPLHF
TGTGCCAGCAGTGGGAGGACAGGTCATAATTCACCCCTCCACTTT
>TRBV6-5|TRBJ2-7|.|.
CASSSGTFYEQYF
TGTGCCAGCAGTTCCGGGACTTTTTACGAGCAGTACTTC
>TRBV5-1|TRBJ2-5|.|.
CASSFQGGTGGRMETQYF
TGCGCCAGCAGCTTCCAGGGGGGGACTGGCGGGAGGATGGAGACCCAGTACTTC
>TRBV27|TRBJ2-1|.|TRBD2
CASSLALLAGGAAYNEQFF
TGTGCCAGCAGTTTAGCTCTCCTAGCGGGAGGGGCTGCCTACAATGAGCAGTTCTTC
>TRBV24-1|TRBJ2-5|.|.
CATSDAGLGGGETQYF
TGTGCCACCAGTGACGCGGGCTTAGGGGGAGGGGAGACCCAGTACTTC